Below, 15 T cell receptor beta chains from the same sample are listed, as sequenced in a study of cytomegalovirus exposure and HLA in healthy donors. Vbeta (60) and Jbeta (13) primers were used in the PCR. Sequencing was performed with immunoSEQ multiplex PCR; in TCRdb, only in-frame clones are kept and a portion is missing. The sample records about 100,000 clones, approximately 73% being singletons. Sequencing was carried out using PBMCs. These receptors were obtained from a woman aged 45-59 years in good health and CMV-seropositive.

Comments on this clone: Compared with germline, one end of the junction differs, possibly owing to a read error. The gene calls are TRBV19 and TRBJ1-4; TRBD1 matches at 9 bases. CDR3 size: 15 residues. Germline V gene data show CDR1 as LNHDA and CDR2 as SQIVND (reference sequence). The CDR3 loop is CASSVDRGFNEKLFF. The CDR3 nucleotides are TGTGCCAGTAGTGTAGACAGGGGGTTCAATGAAAAACTGTTTTTT. Based on the CDR3 plus reference TRBV19 and TRBJ1-4, the full variable domain is DGGITQSPKYLFRKEGQNVTLSCEQNLNHDAMYWYRQDPGQGLRLIYYSQIVNDFQKGDIAEGYSVSREKKESFPLTVTSAQKNPTAFYLCASSVDRGFNEKLFFGSGTQLSVL.

The table lists this clone with a few counts. The genes are TRBV11-2 and TRBJ2-5; 9 nucleotides agree with TRBD2. The CDR3 contains 15 residues. Germline assignment: CDR1 SGHAT and CDR2 FQNNGV. V was clipped by 6 bases and J by 1 base; unmatched bases: 6. In DNA, the CDR3 is TGTGCCAGCAGGGAGGAGGGACTAGCCCAAGAGACCCAGTACTTC. Translating gives CASREEGLAQETQYF.

The CDR3 reads CASNEREKGKNIQYF. In DNA, the CDR3 is TGTGCCAGTAATGAGCGGGAGAAGGGCAAAAACATTCAGTACTTC. The V gene is TRBV19, the J gene TRBJ2-4, with 8 bases lining up with TRBD2. The trim removed 7 bases at V and 3 bases at J, leaving 8 bases unmatched. Germline lookup yields CDR1 LNHDA and CDR2 SQIVND (reference sequence). CDR3 size: 15 residues.

This clone has just one count. V and J are TRBV9 and TRBJ1-2; D gene uncertain. Trimming took off 0 bases at V and 2 bases at J, with 5 bases between the two ends. Germline CDR1 reads SGDLS; CDR2 reads YYNGEE. The CDR3 has 13 residues. CDR3: CASSVGRNYGYTF. The DNA of the CDR3 is TGTGCCAGCAGCGTAGGCAGAAACTATGGCTACACCTTC.

Notes on this clone: At one end, the junction sequence differs from germline, possibly due to a read error. The rearrangement links TRBV7-7 to TRBJ2-3; 7 positions agree with TRBD2. The CDR3 runs 15 residues. Germline V CDR1 and CDR2: SSHAT, FNYEAQ (reference sequence). In nucleotides, the CDR3 is TGTGCTAGCAGCCAGGGACTAATATACACAGATACGCAGTATTTT. Its protein product is CASSQGLIYTDTQYF.

This chain connects TRBV2 to TRBJ2-3; TRBD2 aligns across 13 bases. Losses at the gene ends were 0 bases for V and 2 bases for J; bases not matched to a gene: 5. This CDR3 region has 18 residues. Per germline, CDR1 SNHLY and CDR2 FYNNEI. Here the CDR3 reads CASSEAGTSGETTDTQYF. DNA of the CDR3: TGTGCCAGCAGTGAAGCCGGGACTAGCGGGGAGACCACAGATACGCAGTATTTT.

This chain joins TRBV9 and TRBJ1-2; D might be TRBD1 (5 bases). There are 14 residues in the CDR3. Trimming stripped 2 bases from V and 3 bases from J, with 11 bases between. Per germline, CDR1 SGDLS and CDR2 YYNGEE. CDR3 in DNA: TGTGCCAGCAGCGTTGGTCAGGGCGACTATGGCTACACCTTC. This codes for CASSVGQGDYGYTF.

This clone occurred once. The chain couples TRBV10-1 to TRBJ1-3, with D maybe TRBD1 (5 bases). Germline CDR1 is WNHNN and CDR2 is SYGVQD (reference sequence). V was clipped by 6 bases and J by 3 bases, with 9 bases between them. The CDR3 runs to 13 residues. CDR3 amino acids: CASSNRNGNTIYF. The CDR3 region has the DNA TGCGCCAGCAGCAACAGGAATGGAAACACCATATATTTT.

J is TRBJ2-7 and V is TRBV7-9, with 12 bases matching TRBD2. Germline values: CDR1 SEHNR, CDR2 FQNEAQ (reference sequence). The V gene end was trimmed by 2 bases and the J gene end by 0 bases; junction bases not matched to a gene: 5. CDR3 length: 17 amino acids. The CDR3 bases are TGTGCCAGCAGCTTACGACTAGCGGGAGTTCCCTCCTACGAGCAGTACTTC. Translating gives CASSLRLAGVPSYEQYF.

V usage is TRBV11-2 and J usage is TRBJ1-2, with 9 bases aligning to TRBD1. Germline-derived CDR1 and CDR2 are SGHAT and FQNNGV. V gave up 5 bases and J gave up 5 bases; unmatched junction bases: 9. The CDR3 is 15 residues long. This chain's CDR3 is CASSLGQGQIYGYTF. The CDR3 nucleotides are TGTGCCAGCAGCCTCGGACAGGGGCAAATATATGGCTACACCTTC.

The CDR3 reads CASSLGSGPLPEQYF. CDR3 coding DNA: TGTGCCAGCAGCTTAGGCTCAGGTCCCCTACCCGAGCAGTACTTC. This sequence joins TRBV11-2 and TRBJ2-7, with D unresolved. The CDR3 spans 15 residues. Germline lookup yields CDR1 SGHAT and CDR2 FQNNGV. Trimming left V 1 base short and J 6 bases short, with 16 bases between.

This chain connects TRBV9 to TRBJ1-2, with a weak D call TRBD1 (6 bases). The V gene lost 0 bases and the J gene lost 5 bases, with 17 bases spanning the gap. From germline, CDR1 is SGDLS and CDR2 YYNGEE. This CDR3 spans 16 amino acids. The DNA of the CDR3 is TGTGCCAGCAGCGTAGGTATACAGGGATCCATTTATGGCTACACCTTC. It yields the protein CASSVGIQGSIYGYTF. The whole variable domain, remainder taken from reference TRBV9 and TRBJ1-2, is DSGVTQTPKHLITATGQRVTLRCSPRSGDLSVYWYQQSLDQGLQFLIQYYNGEERAKGNILERFSAQQFPDLHSELNLSSLELGDSALYFCASSVGIQGSIYGYTFGSGTRLTVV.

The gene calls are TRBV10-2 and TRBJ1-2, with TRBD1 identical over 7 bases. V lost 4 bases, J lost 6 bases, and 5 bases stayed unmatched. The germline CDR1 and CDR2 sequences are WSHSY and SAAADI. CDR3 length equals 13 residues. The CDR3 here is CASSGQGRDGYTF. As DNA, the CDR3 is TGCGCCAGCAGTGGACAGGGACGAGATGGCTACACCTTC.

This rearrangement joins TRBV2 to TRBJ2-1; TRBD2 aligns across 9 bases. Trimming removed 4 bases from V and 4 bases from J; junction bases left unmatched: 5. This CDR3 is built from 15 residues. Germline CDR1 reads SNHLY; CDR2 reads FYNNEI. CDR3 bases: TGTGCCAGCAGTGGTAGGAGCGGGGGGTACAATGAGCAGTTCTTC. Translated: CASSGRSGGYNEQFF.

Of note for this clone: Other DNA sequences in this specimen translate into the identical CDR3. V gene TRBV5-1 combines with J gene TRBJ2-7; 8 bases line up with TRBD1. V was clipped by 0 bases and J by 4 bases; unmatched bases: 6. Germline-derived CDR1 and CDR2 are SGHRS and YFSETQ. This CDR3 contains 15 residues. The CDR3 spells CASSLAGTGIYEQYF. The CDR3 bases are TGCGCCAGCAGCTTGGCGGGGACAGGAATTTACGAGCAGTACTTC.